This TCR beta chain was recovered during a study of T cell responses to AZD1222 COVID-19 vaccine. As concerns this clone: Antigen: not known.

TCRdb's table, derived via immunoSEQ multiplex PCR, lists solely in-frame clones and lacks some. The sample holds about 190,000 clones; around 89% are singletons and the top ten take approximately 6.9%. Between the trimmed V and J ends, which lost 7 bases and 13 bases, there was a span of 13 bases. The CDR3 length is 11 residues. Germline loops: CDR1 MNHEY, CDR2 SVGAGI. Points from the study as a whole: It should be noted that donors were predominantly white British and more often female, and clonal diversity was possibly underestimated. Without day 14 samples, only post-peak T cell repertoires were studied. Only five to seven AZD1222 recipients tested seropositive at baseline. The span of vaccine-associated CD4 TCRs extended across spike, with dominance at 160-218 and 743-854.

The origin of this receptor is an adult in good health. The specimen comprised peripheral blood, sampled on day 0 of AZD1222 vaccination. The chain recombines TRBV6-5 with TRBJ1-4; D ambiguous. CDR3 amino acids: CASNSPTRLFF. CDR3 sequence (DNA): TGTGCCAGCAATTCCCCGACCCGACTGTTTTTT.